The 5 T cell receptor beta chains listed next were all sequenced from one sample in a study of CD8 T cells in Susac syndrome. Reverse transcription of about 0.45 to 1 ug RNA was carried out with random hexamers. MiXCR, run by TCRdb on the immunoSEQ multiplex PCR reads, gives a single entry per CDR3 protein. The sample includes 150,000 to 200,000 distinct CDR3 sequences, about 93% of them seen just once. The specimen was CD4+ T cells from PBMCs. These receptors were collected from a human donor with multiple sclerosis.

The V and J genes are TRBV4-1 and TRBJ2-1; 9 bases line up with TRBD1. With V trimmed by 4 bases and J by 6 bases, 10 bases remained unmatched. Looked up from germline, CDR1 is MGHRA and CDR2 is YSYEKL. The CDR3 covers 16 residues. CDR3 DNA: TGCGCCAGCAGCCCTCGAGGACAGGGGTTAGGCAATGAGCAGTTCTTC. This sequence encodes CASSPRGQGLGNEQFF.

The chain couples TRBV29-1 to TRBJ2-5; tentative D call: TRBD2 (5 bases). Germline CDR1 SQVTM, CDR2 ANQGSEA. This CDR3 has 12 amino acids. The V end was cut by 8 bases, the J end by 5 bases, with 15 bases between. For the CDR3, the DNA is TGCAGCTTCCGGACTGTCCTGGAGACCCAGTACTTC. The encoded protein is CSFRTVLETQYF.

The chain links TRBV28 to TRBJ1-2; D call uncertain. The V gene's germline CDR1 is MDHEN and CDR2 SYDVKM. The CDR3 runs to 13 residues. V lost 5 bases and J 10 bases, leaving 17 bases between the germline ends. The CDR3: CASSTGRRVHYTF. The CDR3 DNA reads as TGTGCCAGCAGTACTGGGAGGAGGGTACACTACACCTTC.

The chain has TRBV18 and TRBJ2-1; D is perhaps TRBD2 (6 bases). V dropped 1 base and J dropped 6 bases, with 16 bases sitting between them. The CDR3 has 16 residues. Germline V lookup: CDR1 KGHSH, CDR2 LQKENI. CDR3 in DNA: TGTGCCAGCTCACCACAGCAAACCTTGGGGGGCAATGAGCAGTTCTTC. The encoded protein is CASSPQQTLGGNEQFF.

The CDR3 sequence is CATSRGGVEKLFF. The CDR3 DNA reads as TGTGCCACCAGCAGAGGGGGGGTAGAAAAACTGTTTTTT. The chain recombines TRBV15 with TRBJ1-4; possible D gene TRBD1, 5 bases. The CDR3 has 13 residues. Germline loops: CDR1 LNHNV, CDR2 YYDKDF (reference sequence). V lost 1 base to trimming and J lost 8 bases, with 8 bases between them. The full variable domain, with the rest looked up from reference TRBV15 and TRBJ1-4, is DAMVIQNPRYQVTQFGKPVTLSCSQTLNHNVMYWYQQKSSQAPKLLFHYYDKDFNNEADTPDNFQSRRPNTSFCFLDIRSPGLGDTAMYLCATSRGGVEKLFFGSGTQLSVL.